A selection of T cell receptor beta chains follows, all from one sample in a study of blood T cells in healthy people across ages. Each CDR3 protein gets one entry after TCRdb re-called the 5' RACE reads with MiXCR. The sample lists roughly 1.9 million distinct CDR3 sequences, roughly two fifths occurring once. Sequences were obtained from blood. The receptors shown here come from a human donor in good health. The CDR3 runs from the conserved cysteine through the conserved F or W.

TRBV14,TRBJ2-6,CASSQMTGSYSGANVLTF
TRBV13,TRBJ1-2,CASSDRDRANYGYTF
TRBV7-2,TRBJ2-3,CASSPPGSGGTDTQYF
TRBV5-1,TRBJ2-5,CASSSQPLADGGTQYF
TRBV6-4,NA,CASSQVGQGGTGTQYF
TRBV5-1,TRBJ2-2,CASSPMGPQRVTGELFF
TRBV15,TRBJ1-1,CATSRDLNTEAFF
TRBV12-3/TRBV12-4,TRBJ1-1,CASSLVEQYTEAFF
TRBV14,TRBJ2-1,CASSLWTSIGNEQFF
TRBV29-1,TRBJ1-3,CGVTGSSGNTIYF
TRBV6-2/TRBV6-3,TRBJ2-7,CASSYHGLARTNNEQYF
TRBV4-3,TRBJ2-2,CASSPLATGELFF
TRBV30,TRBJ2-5,CAWSPSLETQYF
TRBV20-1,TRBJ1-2,CSAGANGYTF
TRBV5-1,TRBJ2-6,CASSTRQIDGANVLTF
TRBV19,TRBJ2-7,CASSMTSGPRLSEQYF
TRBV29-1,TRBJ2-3,CSVGQQGPRDTQYF
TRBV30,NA,CAWTLDRRGPYEQYF
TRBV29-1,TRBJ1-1,CSVDGQASANTEAFF
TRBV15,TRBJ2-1,CATSRARLTEQFF
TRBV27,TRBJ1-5,CASGINSNQPQHF
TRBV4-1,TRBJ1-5,CASSQGRAYSNQPQHF
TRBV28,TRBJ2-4,CASSFKGLAKNIQYF
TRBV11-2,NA,CASSLRDGLPYEQYF
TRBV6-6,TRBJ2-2,CASRSLAGQANTGELFF
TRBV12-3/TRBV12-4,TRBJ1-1,CASSLNRRTEAFF
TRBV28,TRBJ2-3,CASSFLEGDTDTQYF
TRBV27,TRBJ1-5,CASSHGQILSYSNQPQHF
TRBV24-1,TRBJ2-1,CATSDEKRLPNEQFF
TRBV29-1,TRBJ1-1,CSASEGRTEAFF
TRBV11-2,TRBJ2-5,CASSLDGSKGKQYF
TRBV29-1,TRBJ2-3,CSVEAPGTDDLPTDTQYF
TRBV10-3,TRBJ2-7,CAISDTGYEQYF
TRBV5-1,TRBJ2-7,CASSFGPTGGSYEQYF
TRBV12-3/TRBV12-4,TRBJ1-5,CASSLIVSQPQHF
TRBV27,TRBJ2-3,CASSGGWLAGGEYTNTQYF
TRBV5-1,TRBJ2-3,CASSRAGLITDTQYF
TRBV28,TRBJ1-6,CASSLLGGDYNSPLHF
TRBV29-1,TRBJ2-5,CSVVGAGVRQETQYF
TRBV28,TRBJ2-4,CASSSLIAGDLLSNIQYF
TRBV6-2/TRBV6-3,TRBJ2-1,CASKAEVWNEQFF
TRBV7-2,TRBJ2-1,CASSLYNNNEQFF
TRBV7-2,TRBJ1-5,CASSLGPAGASYQPQHF
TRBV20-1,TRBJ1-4,CSAPATSNEKLFF
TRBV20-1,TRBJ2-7,CSADRAGYYEQYF
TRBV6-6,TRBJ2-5,CASSYGTSGLGETQYF
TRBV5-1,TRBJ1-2,CASTSTGGGYGYTF
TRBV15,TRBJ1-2,CATSPRGGLNYGYTF